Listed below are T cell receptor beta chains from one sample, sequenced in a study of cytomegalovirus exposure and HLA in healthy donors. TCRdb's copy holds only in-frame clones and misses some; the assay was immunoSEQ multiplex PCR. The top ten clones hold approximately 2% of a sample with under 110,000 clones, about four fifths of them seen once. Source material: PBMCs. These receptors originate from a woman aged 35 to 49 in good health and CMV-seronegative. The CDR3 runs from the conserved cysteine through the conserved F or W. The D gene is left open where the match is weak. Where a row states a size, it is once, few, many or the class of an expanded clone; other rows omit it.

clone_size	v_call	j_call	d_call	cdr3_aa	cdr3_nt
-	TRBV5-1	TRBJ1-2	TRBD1	CASSQPGQGYGYTF	TGCGCCAGCAGCCAACCGGGACAGGGATATGGCTACACCTTC
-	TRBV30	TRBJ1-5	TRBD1	CAWTSDRGRPQHF	TGTGCCTGGACTTCCGACAGGGGGAGACCCCAGCATTTT
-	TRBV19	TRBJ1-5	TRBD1	CASSPHIFTYTGGNQPQHF	TGTGCCAGTAGCCCTCATATTTTCACCTATACAGGGGGCAATCAGCCCCAGCATTTT
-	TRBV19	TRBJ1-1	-	CASERGNSNTEAFF	TGTGCCAGCGAAAGGGGCAATTCGAACACTGAAGCTTTCTTT
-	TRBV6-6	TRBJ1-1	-	CASSYSGENTEAFF	TGTGCCAGCAGTTACTCCGGGGAGAACACTGAAGCTTTCTTT
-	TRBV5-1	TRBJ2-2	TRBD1	CASRGQGFSNTGELFF	TGCGCCAGCAGGGGACAGGGGTTTTCAAACACCGGGGAGCTGTTTTTT
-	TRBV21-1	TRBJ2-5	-	CASSKGNPSEETQYF	TGTGCCAGCAGCAAAGGGAACCCTAGCGAAGAGACCCAGTACTTC
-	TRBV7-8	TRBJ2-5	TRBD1	CASSIRTGSRETQYF	TGTGCCAGCAGCATCCGGACAGGCTCTCGGGAGACCCAGTACTTC
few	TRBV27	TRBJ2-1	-	CASTWGGDNEQFF	TGTGCCAGCACCTGGGGGGGCGACAATGAGCAGTTCTTC
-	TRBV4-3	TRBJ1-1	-	CASSQEMVGEEAFF	TGCGCCAGCAGCCAAGAGATGGTCGGGGAAGAAGCTTTCTTT
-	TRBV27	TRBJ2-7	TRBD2	CASSLLAGGPDEQYF	TGTGCCAGCAGTCTTCTAGCGGGAGGGCCTGACGAGCAGTACTTC
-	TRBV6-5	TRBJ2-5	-	CASSYYDISPETQYF	TGTGCCAGCAGTTACTACGACATTTCTCCCGAGACCCAGTACTTC
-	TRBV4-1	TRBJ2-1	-	CASSDGTGYNEQFF	TGCGCCAGCAGCGACGGGACTGGCTACAATGAGCAGTTCTTC
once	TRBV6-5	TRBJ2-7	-	CASSYSRTADYEQYF	TGTGCCAGCAGTTACTCGAGGACAGCGGACTACGAGCAGTACTTC
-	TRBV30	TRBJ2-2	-	CAWSGVVSGSTGELFF	TGTGCCTGGAGTGGGGTGGTGAGCGGCTCCACCGGGGAGCTGTTTTTT
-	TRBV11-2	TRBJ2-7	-	CASSLDAGGLYEQYF	TGTGCCAGCAGCTTAGATGCCGGGGGGCTATACGAGCAGTACTTC
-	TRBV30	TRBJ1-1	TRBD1	CAWEPDRENTEAFF	TGTGCCTGGGAACCGGACAGGGAGAACACTGAAGCTTTCTTT
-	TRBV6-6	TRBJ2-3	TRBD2	CASLASGIEDTQYF	TGTGCCAGCTTGGCTAGCGGAATTGAGGATACGCAGTATTTT
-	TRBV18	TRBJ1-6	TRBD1	CASSPNGQGANSPLHF	TGTGCCAGCTCACCAAACGGACAGGGCGCTAATTCACCCCTCCACTTT
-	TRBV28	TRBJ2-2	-	CASKLQAHTGELFF	TGTGCCAGCAAACTACAGGCGCACACCGGGGAGCTGTTTTTT
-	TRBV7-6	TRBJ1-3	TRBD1	CASSFRDRGSDTIYF	TGTGCCAGCAGCTTCCGGGACAGGGGGTCGGACACCATATATTTT
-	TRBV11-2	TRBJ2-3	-	CASSFPGTDTQYF	TGTGCCAGCAGCTTCCCAGGAACAGATACGCAGTATTTT